This is a list of T cell receptor beta chains from one sample in a study of T-cell reconstitution after alpha-beta-depleted transplantation in children. TCRdb fed the PCR reads into MiXCR, producing one record per CDR3 protein. The table lists approximately 240,000 distinct CDR3 sequences, approximately 9.8% of them singletons. The sequenced sample was PBMCs from the stem cell graft donor, obtained from the stem cell graft. The receptors come from a human donor who donated a stem cell graft to a child with SCID. Each CDR3 is given with its conserved first and last residue. D genes are given only for firm matches. Size values are once, few and many counts, or a class for expanded clones, and some rows have none.

J gene,D gene,V gene,clone size,CDR3 protein,CDR3 DNA
TRBJ2-3,TRBD2,TRBV5-1,many,CASSFREVGTDTQYF,TGCGCCAGCAGCTTCCGGGAGGTCGGCACAGATACGCAGTATTTT
TRBJ2-5,TRBD1,TRBV20-1,few,CSASWTGQETQYF,TGCAGTGCTAGTTGGACAGGGCAAGAGACCCAGTACTTC
TRBJ1-4,-,TRBV20-1,many,CSARDAGTFEKLFF,TGCAGTGCTAGGGATGCAGGGACCTTTGAAAAACTGTTTTTT
TRBJ1-2,-,TRBV5-5,few,CASSLEVGRDYYGYTF,TGTGCCAGCAGCTTGGAGGTGGGCAGGGACTACTATGGCTACACCTTC
TRBJ2-7,TRBD2,TRBV27,many,CASSTIAGAIREQYF,TGTGCCAGCAGTACGATAGCGGGGGCCATTCGCGAGCAGTACTTC
TRBJ1-1,TRBD1,TRBV7-6,many,CASSLEPGTGSGTEAFF,TGTGCCAGCAGCTTAGAGCCCGGGACAGGTTCGGGGACTGAAGCTTTCTTT
TRBJ2-5,TRBD2,TRBV3-1,-,CASSSLTSGMYQETQYF,TGTGCCAGCAGCTCTTTGACTAGCGGGATGTACCAAGAGACCCAGTACTTC
TRBJ2-1,TRBD2,TRBV20-1,many,CSAREPSGVYNEQFF,TGCAGTGCTAGAGAGCCTAGCGGGGTTTACAATGAGCAGTTCTTC
TRBJ1-5,-,TRBV6-2/TRBV6-3,-,CASSYSQRNQPQHF,TGTGCCAGCAGTTACTCTCAGAGGAATCAGCCCCAGCATTTT
TRBJ1-6,-,TRBV6-2/TRBV6-3,many,CASSWDLVSPLHF,TGTGCCAGCAGTTGGGACTTGGTTTCACCCCTCCACTTT
TRBJ2-5,-,TRBV7-2,many,CASSLGIAQYF,TGTGCCAGCAGCTTGGGTATTGCCCAGTACTTC
TRBJ1-5,-,TRBV7-8,many,CASSSSREGVNQPQHF,TGTGCCAGCAGCTCCTCCAGGGAGGGGGTCAATCAGCCCCAGCATTTT
TRBJ1-1,-,TRBV28,many,CASLSGPNTEAFF,TGTGCCAGCTTGTCGGGCCCGAACACTGAAGCTTTCTTT
TRBJ2-1,-,TRBV7-2,many,CASSFLLTTDEQFF,TGTGCCAGCAGCTTCCTGCTCACCACAGATGAGCAGTTCTTC
TRBJ2-5,-,TRBV10-3,many,CAISGDLDPGETQYF,TGTGCCATCAGTGGGGACTTGGACCCGGGGGAGACCCAGTACTTC
TRBJ1-4,TRBD1,TRBV11-2,-,CASSPGQARNEKLFF,TGTGCCAGCAGCCCGGGACAGGCTCGGAATGAAAAACTGTTTTTT
TRBJ2-1,TRBD1,TRBV5-1,many,CASSPGTGVGNEQFF,TGCGCCAGCAGCCCCGGGACAGGGGTAGGGAATGAGCAGTTCTTC
TRBJ2-7,TRBD1,TRBV4-1,-,CASSQAAGGYEQYF,TGCGCCAGCAGCCAGGCTGCAGGGGGTTACGAGCAGTACTTC
TRBJ1-2,-,TRBV20-1,many,CSARFRRDDYGYTF,TGCAGTGCTAGATTTCGAAGGGACGACTATGGCTACACCTTC
TRBJ2-7,TRBD1,TRBV5-1,many,CASSQSTGAFYEQYF,TGCGCCAGCAGCCAATCGACAGGGGCCTTCTACGAGCAGTACTTC
TRBJ1-5,-,TRBV6-5,many,CASSYGWGQPQHF,TGTGCCAGCAGTTACGGTTGGGGGCAGCCCCAGCATTTT
TRBJ2-2,-,TRBV11-2,-,CASSLVLGSTTGELFF,TGTGCCAGCAGCTTAGTTCTGGGAAGTACCACCGGGGAGCTGTTTTTT
TRBJ1-5,TRBD1,TRBV5-1,many,CASSLGGTGDQPQHF,TGCGCCAGCAGCTTGGGAGGGACAGGGGATCAGCCCCAGCATTTT
TRBJ2-2,TRBD1,TRBV4-2,many,CASSQDLVAGGASTGELFF,TGTGCCAGCAGCCAAGATCTAGTGGCAGGGGGCGCGAGCACCGGGGAGCTGTTTTTT
TRBJ2-3,-,TRBV18,-,CASSALGTDTQYF,TGTGCCAGCTCGGCCCTCGGCACAGATACGCAGTATTTT
TRBJ1-2,TRBD1,TRBV7-2,many,CASSPDRRLGYTF,TGTGCCAGCAGCCCGGACAGGAGACTTGGCTACACCTTC
TRBJ1-5,-,TRBV6-5,many,CASTPEDVFNQPQHF,TGTGCCAGCACCCCGGAGGACGTATTCAATCAGCCCCAGCATTTT
TRBJ1-4,-,TRBV5-1,many,CASSLDGTGNEKLFF,TGCGCCAGCAGCTTGGACGGGACTGGTAATGAAAAACTGTTTTTT
TRBJ1-1,-,TRBV6-1,many,CASSEITAADTEAFF,TGTGCCAGCAGTGAAATCACAGCTGCTGACACTGAAGCTTTCTTT
TRBJ2-7,TRBD1,TRBV20-1,many,CSAREADRGSSEQYF,TGCAGTGCTAGAGAGGCGGACAGGGGATCCTCCGAGCAGTACTTC
TRBJ2-5,TRBD2,TRBV5-1,many,CASSFFGGAGFQETQYF,TGCGCCAGCAGCTTTTTCGGGGGGGCCGGCTTCCAAGAGACCCAGTACTTC
TRBJ2-2,-,TRBV5-1,many,CASSELNSGELFF,TGCGCCAGCAGCGAGCTCAACAGCGGGGAGCTGTTTTTT
TRBJ2-5,-,TRBV15,-,CATSRQGRQETQYF,TGTGCCACCAGCAGGCAGGGCCGCCAAGAGACCCAGTACTTC
TRBJ2-3,-,TRBV5-1,many,CASSLDYAGTNFQF,TGCGCCAGCAGCTTGGATTACGCCGGGACCAATTTCCAATTT
TRBJ1-2,-,TRBV5-4,many,CASSLAGAGGYGYTF,TGTGCCAGCAGCTTGGCAGGGGCGGGCGGCTATGGCTACACCTTC
TRBJ2-1,-,TRBV15,once,CATSRDAGNEQFF,TGTGCCACCAGCAGAGATGCAGGCAATGAGCAGTTCTTC
TRBJ2-7,-,TRBV4-2,once,CASSQEEAVSEQYF,TGTGCCAGCAGCCAAGAAGAGGCAGTTAGCGAGCAGTACTTC
TRBJ2-5,TRBD2,TRBV7-2,many,CASTSGLAGAYQETQYF,TGTGCCAGCACCTCAGGACTAGCGGGGGCGTACCAAGAGACCCAGTACTTC
TRBJ2-3,TRBD2,TRBV6-5,many,CASSHPWGGGATDTQYF,TGTGCCAGCAGTCACCCGTGGGGCGGGGGGGCCACAGATACGCAGTATTTT
TRBJ1-6,-,TRBV5-1,many,CASSLHRDGPNSPLHF,TGCGCCAGCAGCTTGCACCGGGACGGACCTAATTCACCCCTCCACTTT
TRBJ2-1,TRBD2,TRBV20-1,many,CSARGPGTNPYNEQFF,TGCAGTGCTAGAGGACCCGGGACTAACCCCTACAATGAGCAGTTCTTC
TRBJ2-7,TRBD1,TRBV12-3/TRBV12-4,many,CASSKGTVGYYEQYF,TGTGCCAGCAGCAAAGGGACAGTGGGTTACTACGAGCAGTACTTC
TRBJ2-7,-,TRBV30,many,CAWSWGYEQYF,TGTGCCTGGAGTTGGGGGTACGAGCAGTACTTC
TRBJ2-3,-,TRBV5-1,many,CASSLSWTDTQYF,TGCGCCAGCAGCCTCTCCTGGACAGATACGCAGTATTTT
TRBJ1-6,-,TRBV3-1,-,CASSQHKGVASPLHF,TGTGCCAGCAGCCAACACAAGGGGGTTGCATCACCCCTCCACTTT
TRBJ2-3,TRBD2,TRBV20-1,many,CSARVESGGSTDTQYF,TGCAGTGCTAGAGTCGAAAGCGGGGGGAGCACAGATACGCAGTATTTT
TRBJ2-3,TRBD1,TRBV5-1,many,CASSLWDSSTDTQYF,TGCGCCAGCAGCCTGTGGGACAGTAGCACAGATACGCAGTATTTT
TRBJ1-1,TRBD1,TRBV10-3,many,CAISATGTGTTEAFF,TGTGCCATCAGTGCTACCGGGACAGGGACCACTGAAGCTTTCTTT
TRBJ2-7,-,TRBV6-1,many,CASSQGPQGSYEQYF,TGTGCCAGCAGCCAGGGGCCCCAGGGCTCCTACGAGCAGTACTTC
TRBJ2-1,TRBD1,TRBV3-1,many,CASSHWDRVMNEQFF,TGTGCCAGCAGCCATTGGGACAGGGTAATGAATGAGCAGTTCTTC
TRBJ2-6,-,TRBV5-1,many,CASSLQGTGANVLTF,TGCGCCAGCAGCTTACAGGGCACTGGGGCCAACGTCCTGACTTTC